Below, 25 T cell receptor beta chains from the same sample are listed, as sequenced in a study of cytomegalovirus exposure and HLA in healthy donors. Repertoires were generated with immunoSEQ multiplex PCR, while TCRdb's copy carries only in-frame clones and drops some. This sample yields roughly 130,000 clones, of which about nine tenths are seen a single time; roughly 1.4% belongs to the top ten. The sample consisted of PBMCs. The receptors stem from a man aged 25 to 40 in good health and CMV-seronegative.

In DNA form, the CDR3 reads TGTGCCAGCAGCCCACCGTCCAGATCCGGGGAGACCCAGTACTTC. Residues: CASSPPSRSGETQYF. V usage is TRBV5-4 and J usage is TRBJ2-5, with unresolved D. The CDR3 covers 15 residues. Looked up from germline, CDR1 is SGHNT and CDR2 is YYREEE (reference sequence). V lost 4 bases, J lost 5 bases, and 18 bases lay in between.

The CDR3 nucleotides are TGTGCCAGCCGCCTCTGGACTAGCGGACAAGAGACCCAGTACTTC. Translation: CASRLWTSGQETQYF. This chain links TRBV7-2 with TRBJ2-5; 10 bases agree with TRBD2. Germline values: CDR1 SGHTA, CDR2 FQGNSA. The J segment lost 2 bases and the V segment lost 8 bases, leaving 8 bases of the junction unmatched. This CDR3 spans 15 amino acids.

The DNA of the CDR3 is TGTGCCTGGACCAACCCGGGGTTGAACACTGAAGCTTTCTTT. Encoded protein: CAWTNPGLNTEAFF. This chain links TRBV30 with TRBJ1-1; D is unresolved. Per the germline V gene, CDR1 is GTSNPN and CDR2 is SVGIG (reference sequence). This CDR3 comprises 14 residues. V lost 4 bases, J lost 0 bases, and 12 bases lay in between.

The V and J genes are TRBV5-4 and TRBJ2-1; 14 nucleotides align to TRBD2. Per germline, CDR1 SGHNT and CDR2 YYREEE (reference sequence). This CDR3 contains 17 residues. The junction had 11 bases not matched to a gene; V was cut back by 4 bases and J by 8 bases. In DNA form, the CDR3 reads TGTGCCAGCAGCCCGGCGTGGGGGACTAGCGGGAGAGATGAGCAGTTCTTC. This codes for CASSPAWGTSGRDEQFF. Filled out from reference TRBV5-4 and TRBJ2-1, the complete variable domain reads ETGVTQSPTHLIKTRGQQVTLRCSSQSGHNTVSWYQQALGQGPQFIFQYYREEENGRGNFPPRFSGLQFPNYSSELNVNALELDDSALYLCASSPAWGTSGRDEQFFGPGTRLTVL.

This clone is a singleton in its sample. The chain links TRBV6-6 to TRBJ1-5, with TRBD1 as a possible D gene (6 bases). The CDR3 covers 14 residues. Per germline, CDR1 MNHNY and CDR2 SVGAGI (reference sequence). Trimming removed 9 bases from V and 2 bases from J, with 14 bases in between. The CDR3 loop reads CASRFRTGNQPQHF. The CDR3, as DNA: TGTGCCAGTAGGTTCAGGACAGGCAATCAGCCCCAGCATTTT.

This chain joins TRBV5-6 and TRBJ2-1; 7 bases match TRBD2. Germline-derived CDR1 and CDR2 are SGHDT and YYEEEE. This CDR3 comprises 15 residues. Germline trimming cut 5 bases from V and 0 bases from J; bases unmatched to any gene: 5. CDR3 DNA: TGTGCCAGCAGGTTACGGACTAGCTCCTACAATGAGCAGTTCTTC. This sequence encodes CASRLRTSSYNEQFF.

The gene calls are TRBV7-9 and TRBJ2-3; TRBD1 agrees at 11 bases. The CDR3 totals 14 residues. Germline lookup yields CDR1 SEHNR and CDR2 FQNEAQ (reference sequence). The ends lost 5 bases at V and 5 bases at J; junction bases unmatched: 3. The CDR3 coding sequence is TGTGCCAGCAGCGGACAGGGGGCGAGAGATACGCAGTATTTT. Protein product: CASSGQGARDTQYF.

The V call is TRBV18, the J call TRBJ1-4, with D unclear. Looked up from germline, CDR1 is KGHSH and CDR2 is LQKENI. CDR3 size: 14 residues. Trimming shortened V by 2 bases and J by 8 bases, and 12 bases separated the two germline ends. The CDR3 nucleotides read TGTGCCAGCTCACCAGGACTGAGTCGAGAAAAACTGTTTTTT. Its protein is CASSPGLSREKLFF.

The chain links TRBV18 to TRBJ1-1; D is uncertain. Germline CDR1 is KGHSH and CDR2 is LQKENI. The ends were cut back, 3 bases at V and 5 bases at J, with 10 bases in the middle. CDR3 length: 13 residues. CDR3 in DNA: TGTGCCAGCTCACCCGGTCAGGCTACTGAAGCTTTCTTT. It codes for CASSPGQATEAFF.

The chain links TRBV7-2 to TRBJ2-5, with 12 bases that match TRBD1. The CDR3 is 16 residues long. V trimming: 5 bases; J trimming: 5 bases; junction bases outside the gene matches: 9. Germline CDR1 reads SGHTA; CDR2 reads FQGNSA. CDR3 sequence (DNA): TGTGCCAGCAGCGGCGCCGGGACAGGGGGCCGGGAGACCCAGTACTTC. It encodes CASSGAGTGGRETQYF.

This rearrangement joins TRBV5-5 to TRBJ1-5, with D maybe TRBD1 (6 bases). V shed 0 bases and J shed 4 bases, with 11 bases lying between them. CDR1 and CDR2 from the germline V gene are SGHKS and YYEKEE (reference sequence). CDR3 length: 15 residues. This CDR3 is CASSLEGGGNQPQHF. Here the CDR3 DNA reads TGTGCCAGCAGCTTGGAGGGAGGGGGAAATCAGCCCCAGCATTTT.

This chain joins TRBV4-1 and TRBJ1-1; D is possibly TRBD1 (5 bases). CDR1 is MGHRA and CDR2 is YSYEKL in the germline V gene. The CDR3 consists of 19 residues. Between the trimmed V and J ends, which lost 0 bases and 2 bases, there was a span of 22 bases. Here the CDR3 DNA reads TGCGCCAGCAGCCAAGATCTCGGCGGGGGGTTGGGGAGAAACACTGAAGCTTTCTTT. It is translated as CASSQDLGGGLGRNTEAFF.

The chain uses TRBV14 and TRBJ2-7; D possibly corresponds to TRBD2 (6 bases). The germline V gene encodes CDR1 SGHDN and CDR2 FVKESK. V was trimmed by 0 bases and J by 0 bases, leaving 21 bases between them. This CDR3 spans 19 amino acids. The CDR3 reads CASSQEAVLGASASYEQYF. CDR3 bases: TGTGCCAGCAGCCAAGAAGCAGTCCTCGGGGCTAGCGCCTCCTACGAGCAGTACTTC.

This chain uses TRBV5-1 with TRBJ2-2; 7 nucleotides agree with TRBD1. V was clipped by 0 bases and J by 2 bases; unmatched bases: 1. From germline, CDR1 is SGHRS and CDR2 YFSETQ. The CDR3 totals 15 residues. The CDR3 coding sequence is TGCGCCAGCAGCTTGGGGACAGGAAACACCGGGGAGCTGTTTTTT. This sequence encodes CASSLGTGNTGELFF.

This chain joins TRBV7-2 and TRBJ2-2; D is ambiguous. V was cut by 6 bases and J by 6 bases, with 17 bases left in between. The germline CDR1 and CDR2 sequences are SGHTA and FQGNSA. CDR3 length: 15 amino acids. The CDR3 loop reads CASRPGGLRSGELFF. CDR3 DNA sequence: TGTGCCAGCAGACCTGGCGGCTTGAGGTCCGGGGAGCTGTTTTTT. The complete variable domain, with remaining parts taken from reference TRBV7-2 and TRBJ2-2, reads GAGVSQSPSNKVTEKGKDVELRCDPISGHTALYWYRQSLGQGLEFLIYFQGNSAPDKSGLPSDRFSAERTGGSVSTLTIQRTQQEDSAVYLCASRPGGLRSGELFFGEGSRLTVL.

V usage is TRBV5-1 and J usage is TRBJ2-7; a possible D gene is TRBD2 (6 bases). The CDR3 has 15 residues. The germline V gene encodes CDR1 SGHRS and CDR2 YFSETQ. With 3 bases removed from V and 5 bases from J, the gap between germline ends came to 18 bases. This CDR3 reads CASSSDPGDGNEQYF. The CDR3 DNA is TGCGCCAGCAGCTCCGACCCGGGGGATGGGAACGAGCAGTACTTC.

The J gene is TRBJ1-2, the V gene TRBV19; TRBD1 agrees at 12 bases. The CDR3 runs to 18 residues. Looked up from germline, CDR1 is LNHDA and CDR2 is SQIVND (reference sequence). The trim removed 4 bases at V and 4 bases at J, leaving 13 bases unmatched. The CDR3 DNA follows: TGTGCCAGTAGTAATGTACGGGGGACAGGGGGCGGAGGCTATGGCTACACCTTC. Encoded protein: CASSNVRGTGGGGYGYTF.

The genes are TRBV30 and TRBJ2-7, with 10 nucleotides matching TRBD2. Germline CDR1 reads GTSNPN; CDR2 reads SVGIG (reference sequence). Trimming cost V 5 bases and J 8 bases; bases outside gene matches: 3. This CDR3 region has 11 residues. The DNA of the CDR3 is TGTGCCTGGGCTAGCGGGAGTCAGCAGTACTTC. Its protein is CAWASGSQQYF.

The genes are TRBV10-3 and TRBJ2-2; no firm D call. CDR1 and CDR2 from the germline V gene are ENHRY and SYGVKD. V gave up 6 bases and J gave up 4 bases, with 6 bases separating them. The CDR3 has 12 residues. The CDR3 loop is CAISSSTGELFF. The CDR3 coding sequence is TGTGCCATCAGCAGTTCCACCGGGGAGCTGTTTTTT.

This chain connects TRBV18 to TRBJ2-7, with 9 positions matching TRBD1. The germline CDR1 and CDR2 sequences are KGHSH and LQKENI. The CDR3 contains 14 residues. V shed 5 bases and J 6 bases; nucleotides not matched to a gene: 8. This CDR3 reads CASSGKQGAVEQYF. CDR3 in DNA: TGTGCCAGCTCAGGCAAACAGGGGGCGGTCGAGCAGTACTTC.

The chain carries TRBV28 and TRBJ1-5; the match to TRBD1 covers 9 bases. Germline trimming cut 6 bases from V and 5 bases from J; bases unmatched to any gene: 8. The CDR3 has 15 amino acids. Germline CDR1 reads MDHEN; CDR2 reads SYDVKM. The CDR3 reads CASSPKTGGYQPQHF. The CDR3 nucleotides read TGTGCCAGCAGCCCTAAGACAGGGGGGTATCAGCCCCAGCATTTT.

The rearrangement links TRBV5-4 to TRBJ2-2; tentatively, D is TRBD2 (5 bases). V was trimmed by 0 bases and J by 0 bases, leaving 9 bases between them. Germline V CDR1 and CDR2: SGHNT, YYREEE (reference sequence). The CDR3 is 16 residues long. The CDR3 DNA reads TGTGCCAGCAGCTTGGACCCGGGATCGAACACCGGGGAGCTGTTTTTT. It encodes CASSLDPGSNTGELFF.

This clone has only one observation. The chain couples TRBV5-4 to TRBJ2-3, with no clear D. The CDR3 has 12 amino acids. Deletions cut 2 bases from V and 6 bases from J, with 7 bases between. Germline CDR1 is SGHNT and CDR2 is YYREEE (reference sequence). The CDR3: CASSLEADTQYF. The CDR3 DNA is TGTGCCAGCAGCTTAGAAGCGGATACGCAGTATTTT.

This chain uses TRBV2 with TRBJ1-1; D might be TRBD1 (5 bases). With 7 bases removed from V and 8 bases from J, the gap between germline ends came to 17 bases. The CDR3 runs to 13 residues. In germline, CDR1 is SNHLY, CDR2 FYNNEI. CDR3 amino acids: CASMWGSGLEAFF. The CDR3 coding sequence is TGTGCCAGCATGTGGGGCTCCGGCTTAGAAGCTTTCTTT.

The chain couples TRBV10-1 to TRBJ2-7, with D possibly matching TRBD2 (6 bases). The CDR3 spans 19 residues. Germline CDR1 WNHNN, CDR2 SYGVQD (reference sequence). V was trimmed by 8 bases and J by 0 bases, leaving 29 bases between them. The CDR3 nucleotides read TGCGCCAGCCCGATAAGCGCGTTGACGGGAGAACTGAGCTCCTACGAGCAGTACTTC. This gives the protein CASPISALTGELSSYEQYF.